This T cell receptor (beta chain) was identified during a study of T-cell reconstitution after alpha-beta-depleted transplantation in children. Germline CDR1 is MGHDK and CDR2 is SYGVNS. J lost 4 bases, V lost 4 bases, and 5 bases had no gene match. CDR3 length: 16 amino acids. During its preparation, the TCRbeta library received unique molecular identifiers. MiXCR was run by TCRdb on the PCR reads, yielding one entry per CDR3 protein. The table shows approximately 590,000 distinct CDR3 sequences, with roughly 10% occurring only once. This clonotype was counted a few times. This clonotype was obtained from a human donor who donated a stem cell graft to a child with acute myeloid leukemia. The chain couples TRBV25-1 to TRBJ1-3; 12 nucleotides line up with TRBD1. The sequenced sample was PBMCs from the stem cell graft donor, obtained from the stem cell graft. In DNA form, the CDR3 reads TGTGCCAGCAGTGTGGGACAGGGGGCGCGAGGAAACACCATATATTTT. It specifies CASSVGQGARGNTIYF.